The TCR beta chain under discussion was sequenced for a study of spatial heterogeneity in lung cancer. Study in general: From matched bulk RNA-seq came a T cell module score, which showed a strong correlation with TCR transcript counts in tumor regions.

V lost 1 base and J lost 7; bases outside the gene matches: 11. This CDR3 region has 16 residues. The V gene's germline CDR1 is LGHDT and CDR2 YNNKEL (reference sequence). Remarks on this clonotype: No antigen is known for it.

TCRdb re-analysed the 5' RACE reads in MiXCR, keeping a single row per CDR3 protein. The repertoire has about 20,000 distinct CDR3 sequences, about 5.8% of them found once; the top ten carry 9% to 12%. Time point described: sample taken at primary tumor resection. Study-level results: The study found that expanded intratumoral alpha and beta TCR counts tracked tumor mutation counts.

Sequencing was performed on lung tumor tissue, taken at surgery. The receptor was isolated from a female donor with early-stage non-small cell lung cancer. The chain joins TRBV3-1 to TRBJ1-2; 8 bases are a match to TRBD1. The CDR3: CASSQGQGAKDFGYTF. DNA of the CDR3: TGTGCCAGCAGCCAAGGGCAGGGGGCGAAGGATTTTGGCTACACCTTC.